A selection of T cell receptor beta chains follows, all from one sample in a study of breast tumors, draining lymph nodes, adjacent tissues. TCRdb passed the multiplex PCR reads through MiXCR, listing each CDR3 protein once. The sample lists around 250,000 distinct CDR3 sequences; under 35% were seen once. The sample was axillary lymph node tissue. Source of these receptors: a female donor with breast cancer. Some clones in this sample may be carry-over from other donors' samples. Both conserved end residues are part of each CDR3. Each record gives: V gene, D gene, clone size, J gene, CDR3 protein, CDR3 DNA. The D gene is left open where the match is weak. Clone sizes are given selectively: once, few, many, or a class where the clone is expanded.

v_call: TRBV29-1
d_call: .
clone_size: many
j_call: TRBJ1-2
cdr3_aa: CSVGLGGYTF
cdr3_nt: TGCAGCGTTGGTCTCGGTGGCTACACCTTC

v_call: TRBV20-1
d_call: .
clone_size: many
j_call: TRBJ1-2
cdr3_aa: CSAIVDSVVYGYTF
cdr3_nt: TGCAGTGCTATCGTCGACAGTGTAGTTTATGGCTACACCTTC

v_call: TRBV4-2
d_call: .
clone_size: few
j_call: TRBJ2-1
cdr3_aa: CASSQRPRGSYNEQFF
cdr3_nt: TGTGCCAGCAGCCAGAGACCCAGGGGCTCCTACAATGAGCAGTTCTTC

v_call: TRBV19
d_call: .
clone_size: many
j_call: TRBJ2-6
cdr3_aa: CASSAPSGSGANVLTF
cdr3_nt: TGTGCCAGTAGTGCCCCAAGTGGCTCTGGGGCCAACGTCCTGACTTTC

v_call: TRBV29-1
d_call: .
clone_size: .
j_call: TRBJ1-1
cdr3_aa: CSVEAGALNTEAFF
cdr3_nt: TGCAGCGTTGAAGCAGGGGCCCTGAACACTGAAGCTTTCTTT

v_call: TRBV6-5
d_call: TRBD1
clone_size: few
j_call: TRBJ2-7
cdr3_aa: CASNRDSSYEQYF
cdr3_nt: TGTGCCAGCAACCGGGACAGTTCCTACGAGCAGTACTTC

v_call: TRBV7-9
d_call: .
clone_size: .
j_call: TRBJ1-2
cdr3_aa: CASSSSGSGGYTF
cdr3_nt: TGTGCCAGCAGCTCTAGCGGGAGTGGTGGCTACACCTTC

v_call: TRBV6-4
d_call: .
clone_size: many
j_call: TRBJ2-3
cdr3_aa: CASSEGGTDTQYF
cdr3_nt: TGTGCCAGCAGTGAGGGAGGCACAGATACGCAGTATTTT

v_call: TRBV5-6
d_call: .
clone_size: .
j_call: TRBJ2-1
cdr3_aa: CASSLLDPSYNEQFF
cdr3_nt: TGTGCCAGCAGCTTACTCGACCCCTCCTACAATGAGCAGTTCTTC

v_call: TRBV13
d_call: TRBD2
clone_size: few
j_call: TRBJ2-7
cdr3_aa: CASSTRPGLAIRQYF
cdr3_nt: TGTGCCAGCAGCACTCGTCCGGGACTAGCTATCCGACAGTACTTC

v_call: TRBV20-1
d_call: .
clone_size: many
j_call: TRBJ2-5
cdr3_aa: CSASTVGAQETQYF
cdr3_nt: TGCAGTGCTAGCACGGTAGGGGCACAAGAGACCCAGTACTTC

v_call: TRBV2
d_call: .
clone_size: many
j_call: TRBJ1-3
cdr3_aa: CAGKRNSGNTIYF
cdr3_nt: TGTGCCGGTAAAAGGAACTCTGGAAACACCATATATTTT

v_call: TRBV10-3
d_call: TRBD2
clone_size: .
j_call: TRBJ2-3
cdr3_aa: CAISGLARTYNEQYF
cdr3_nt: TGTGCCATCAGCGGACTAGCGAGAACCTACAATGAGCAGTATTTT

v_call: TRBV7-6
d_call: .
clone_size: .
j_call: TRBJ1-2
cdr3_aa: CASSLGGADYTF
cdr3_nt: TGTGCCAGCAGCTTGGGGGGCGCTGACTACACCTTC

v_call: TRBV19
d_call: .
clone_size: many
j_call: TRBJ2-7
cdr3_aa: CASSTLYEQYF
cdr3_nt: TGTGCCAGTAGTACCCTATACGAGCAGTACTTC

v_call: TRBV3-1
d_call: TRBD2
clone_size: few
j_call: TRBJ2-1
cdr3_aa: CASSPSSGRFYNEQFF
cdr3_nt: TGTGCCAGCAGCCCTTCTAGCGGGAGGTTCTACAATGAGCAGTTCTTC

v_call: TRBV20-1
d_call: TRBD1
clone_size: many
j_call: TRBJ2-1
cdr3_aa: CSANRGRNEQFF
cdr3_nt: TGCAGTGCAAACAGGGGACGGAATGAGCAGTTCTTC

v_call: TRBV27
d_call: TRBD1
clone_size: .
j_call: TRBJ1-6
cdr3_aa: CASSLWGAQGADSPLHF
cdr3_nt: TGTGCCAGCAGTTTATGGGGGGCACAGGGGGCTGATTCACCCCTCCACTTT